Listed below are T cell receptor beta chains from one sample, sequenced in a study of T cells after posttransplantation cyclophosphamide. Sequencing used immunoSEQ multiplex PCR; TCRdb keeps in-frame clones, though not all of them. This sample has more than 25,000 clones and no singletons, with approximately 1.5% in the ten largest. The source material was PBMCs. Receptors were obtained from a man aged 50 to 59 in good health, CMV-negative, and a related stem cell transplant donor. The CDR3 runs from the conserved cysteine through the conserved F or W. Fields, in order: J gene, D gene, V gene, clone size, CDR3 protein, CDR3 DNA. D genes are given only for firm matches. The size entry gives once, few or many counts, or a class when the clone is expanded.

TRBJ2-5	TRBD2	TRBV7-8	many	CASIMTSGQETQYF	TGTGCCAGCATCATGACTAGCGGACAAGAGACCCAGTACTTC
TRBJ2-2	TRBD2	TRBV5-1	many	CASSLAIAGDTGELFF	TGCGCCAGCAGCTTGGCGATAGCGGGAGACACCGGGGAGCTGTTTTTT
TRBJ2-5	.	TRBV7-9	many	CASSPLGERATQYF	TGTGCCAGCAGCCCACTCGGGGAGAGGGCGACCCAGTACTTC
TRBJ1-1	TRBD1	TRBV13	many	CASSLGTGKTFF	TGTGCCAGCAGCTTAGGGACAGGGAAAACTTTCTTT
TRBJ2-3	TRBD2	TRBV9	few	CASSVEAGADTQYF	TGTGCCAGCAGCGTAGAGGCGGGGGCAGATACGCAGTATTTT
TRBJ2-3	TRBD2	TRBV10-2	many	CASRTSGAGDTQYF	TGCGCCAGCCGGACTAGCGGGGCCGGAGATACGCAGTATTTT
TRBJ1-5	.	TRBV7-2	many	CASRSGGGQPQHF	TGTGCCAGCAGATCCGGGGGGGGTCAGCCCCAGCATTTT
TRBJ1-6	.	TRBV15	many	CATSFRGAGISPLHF	TGTGCCACCTCTTTTCGCGGAGCAGGGATCTCACCCCTCCACTTT
TRBJ2-1	TRBD1	TRBV6-6	few	CASRPGTGGYSEQFF	TGTGCCAGCAGACCCGGGACAGGGGGATACAGTGAGCAGTTCTTC
TRBJ2-7	.	TRBV19	many	CASSPTSRLISYEQYF	TGTGCCAGTAGCCCGACCTCGCGACTCATCTCCTACGAGCAGTACTTC